The TCR beta chain described here comes from a study of shared clonotypes between healthy human individuals. CD45RO-negative, CCR7-positively selected cells formed the naive CD8 fraction, excluding terminally differentiated effector memory CD45RA+ cells. Among the donors, all were Caucasian adults who lived in Nashville, Tennessee. Libraries were prepared by immunoSEQ multiplex PCR; TCRdb keeps only in-frame clonotypes and omits some of them. The sample consists of around 2,000,000 clones, approximately 95% of them appearing once. This CDR3 has 13 residues. Deletions cut 3 bases from V and 4 bases from J, with 10 bases between. In germline, CDR1 is SNHLY, CDR2 FYNNEI.

The sample comprised naive CD8+ T cells sorted from blood. This receptor was obtained from a man younger than 35 in good health. The rearrangement links TRBV2 to TRBJ2-7; D is unresolved. The CDR3 DNA reads TGTGCCAGCAGTGACACAGATCAATACGAGCAGTACTTC. Translated: CASSDTDQYEQYF.